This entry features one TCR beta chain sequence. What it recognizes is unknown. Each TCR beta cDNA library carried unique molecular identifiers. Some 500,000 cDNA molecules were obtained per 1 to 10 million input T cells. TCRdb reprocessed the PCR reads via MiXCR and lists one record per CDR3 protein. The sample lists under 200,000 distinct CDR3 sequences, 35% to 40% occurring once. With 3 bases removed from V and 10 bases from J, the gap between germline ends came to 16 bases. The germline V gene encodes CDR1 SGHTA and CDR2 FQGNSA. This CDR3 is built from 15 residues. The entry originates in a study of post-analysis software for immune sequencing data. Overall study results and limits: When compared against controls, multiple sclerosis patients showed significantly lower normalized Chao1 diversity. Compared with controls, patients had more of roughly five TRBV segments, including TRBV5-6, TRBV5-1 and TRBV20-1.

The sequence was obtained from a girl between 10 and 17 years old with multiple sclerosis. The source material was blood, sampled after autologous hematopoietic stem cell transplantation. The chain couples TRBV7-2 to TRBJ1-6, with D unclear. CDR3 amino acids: CASSFGQSVESPLHF. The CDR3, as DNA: TGTGCCAGCAGCTTCGGCCAGTCTGTAGAATCACCCCTCCACTTT.